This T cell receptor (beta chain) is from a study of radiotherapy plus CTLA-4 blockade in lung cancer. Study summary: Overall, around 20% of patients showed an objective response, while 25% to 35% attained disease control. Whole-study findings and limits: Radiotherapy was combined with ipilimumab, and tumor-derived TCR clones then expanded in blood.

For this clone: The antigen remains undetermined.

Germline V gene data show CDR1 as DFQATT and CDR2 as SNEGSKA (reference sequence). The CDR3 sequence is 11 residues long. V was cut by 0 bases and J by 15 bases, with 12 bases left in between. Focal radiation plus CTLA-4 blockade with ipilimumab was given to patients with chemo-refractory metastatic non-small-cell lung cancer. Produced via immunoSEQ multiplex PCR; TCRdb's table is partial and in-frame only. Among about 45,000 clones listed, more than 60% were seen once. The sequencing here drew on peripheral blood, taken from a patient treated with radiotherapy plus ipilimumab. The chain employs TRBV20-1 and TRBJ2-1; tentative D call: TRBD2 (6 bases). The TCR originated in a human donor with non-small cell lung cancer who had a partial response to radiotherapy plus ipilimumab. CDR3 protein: CSARDRAGRFF. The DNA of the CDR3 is TGCAGTGCTAGAGATCGGGCGGGGAGGTTCTTC.